The present entry profiles one TCR beta chain with its context. Its cognate antigen is unknown. This specimen belongs to a study of OX40 agonist ivuxolimab in advanced cancers. Points from the study as a whole: Blood T cells, both CD4+ and CD8+, expanded clonally by week 6 at 0.1 to 3.0 mg/kg. The 0.1-3.0 mg/kg partial responders had among the lowest clonal expansion.

J gave up 6 bases and V 3 bases, and 7 bases lay outside the gene matches. The CDR3 runs 13 residues. In germline, CDR1 is SQVTM, CDR2 ANQGSEA. The investigators sampled blood at baseline, at cycle 4 day 1, and at cycle 7 day 1. The data were produced by immunoSEQ multiplex PCR, yet TCRdb's version contains in-frame clones alone and is incomplete. The repertoire consists of about 120,000 clones, with approximately 90% occurring once and the leading ten covering 0.55% to 0.7%. The sample here was CD4+ or CD8+ T cells sorted from blood, taken in a trial of the OX40 agonist ivuxolimab. This receptor was taken from an adult with an advanced solid tumor such as melanoma, head and neck, liver or kidney cancer. The gene calls are TRBV29-1 and TRBJ1-1; 7 bases align to TRBD1. CDR3 coding DNA: TGCAGCGTTGACAACCCCAGGGGGGCTGAAGCTTTCTTT. This encodes CSVDNPRGAEAFF.